Sequencing of this T cell receptor (beta chain) was carried out in a study of tumor-infiltrating lymphocytes in primary liver carcinoma (dated by TCRdb to between 2016 and 2019). With respect to the entire study: The five patients, three men and two women aged 30 to 69 years, had hepatocellular carcinoma (four) or combined HCC and intrahepatic cholangiocarcinoma (one). Tumors of the five patients were stage T1-T3 N0M0 with maximum diameters of roughly 4.2 to 11 cm. Roughly 3.65 to 7.13 million productive TCRbeta reads were obtained per sample, and no significant difference in read depth was found between tissue types. The study combined TCRbeta repertoire sequencing, expression microarrays and whole-exome sequencing across five regions of each liver tumor, with adjacent normal tissue and blood. A total of 35 specimens from 5 patients underwent TCRbeta repertoire sequencing, comprising some 25 tumor regions, 5 adjacent noncancerous liver tissues and 5 peripheral blood samples. To link TCRbeta repertoire diversity to the local molecular phenotype, the approximately 24 tumor region samples were profiled with Agilent mRNA microarrays. Repertoires from technical replicates were highly reproducible, with mean shared-clone rates approximately 0.88 and correlation coefficients above 0.98. Overall study results and their limits: Repertoire overlap was higher between tumor regions (mean around 35%) than tumor-adjacent (approximately 17%) or tumor-blood (approximately 14%) pairs, consistent with antigen-driven expansion. With just 4 or 5 patients in the study, the authors point out that the findings should be validated in a larger study. Only about 8-24% of top clones were present in all five regions of a tumor, suggesting spatial heterogeneity of tumor-infiltrating T cells. Because only the TCR beta chain was sequenced and unpaired alpha chains were not captured, true repertoire diversity is likely underestimated. The top 250 clones accounted for a significantly greater share of the repertoire in tumors than in blood (p = 0.039). Because the samples were bulk and unsorted, CD4+ and CD8+ T cell repertoires could not be compared.

Without any cell sorting, total RNA and DNA were co-extracted from roughly 18-30 mg of bulk tissue using the AllPrep DNA/RNA mini kit. Roughly five patients with histopathologically diagnosed primary liver carcinoma underwent surgical resection in China between late 2015 and March 2016. At the time of sampling, the patients had chronic HBV infection and had not received any treatment. Five spatially separated regions were sampled from each tumor: the superior, inferior, left-lateral and right-lateral poles, plus the tumor centre. Histology showed that every tumor sample contained more than 80% viable tumor cells. Fresh tumor and adjacent tissue pieces were bisected; one half was stored in RNAlater at -80°C, the other sent for histology. TCRbeta-specific cDNA was reverse-transcribed from roughly 500 ng total RNA using a constant-region primer and ProtoScript II reverse transcriptase. The TCRbeta libraries were prepared through three rounds of nested multiplex PCR following a slightly modified ARM-PCR procedure. The first two PCR rounds used multiplex TRBV1-TRBV30 forward primers with a Cbeta reverse primer, each for approximately 10 cycles. Sample barcodes and Illumina adapters were added in a final 25-cycle PCR using Deep VentR polymerase. Before sequencing, amplicons of 200-500 bp were gel-purified using a QIAquick gel extraction kit. TCRbeta amplicons were sequenced on an Illumina HiSeq 2500 with 250-bp paired-end reads. The authors' pipeline ran thus. Trimmomatic v0.33 was used to quality-trim the reads, and FLASH v1.2.11 was used to merge paired reads so that full CDR3 sequences could be recovered. MiGEC v1.2.1b assigned V, D and J germline segments to the rearranged TCRbeta sequences. Clonotype statistics and Shannon-Wiener diversity indices were computed with VDJtools v1.0.0. Except for diversity analysis, only the 250 most abundant clonotypes of each sample were used in subsequent analyses to reduce sampling bias. TCRdb applied fastp at Q25 and MiXCR to the public reads, then kept only in-frame beta chains. Every entry covers one CDR3 protein and lists the most common genes and DNA from its rows. What appears here as the V and J calls and clone size reflects TCRdb's work, not the paper's. This sample holds some 22,000 distinct CDR3 sequences; 77% were observed only once. Clones ranked in the top ten supply about 30% of the sample.

CDR1 is given as SEHNR and CDR2 as FQNEAQ, both from the germline V gene (reference sequence). There are 13 amino acids in the CDR3, from cysteine to phenylalanine inclusive. Only the CDR3 DNA stays, 39 bases, in frame from base 1. V is shortened by 3 bases, J by 6 bases, and the region joining them spans 8 bases. A remark on this clonotype: This receptor's antigen is unknown. The sample holds no much larger clone one base away, and base qualities are not on file.

This clonotype was obtained from a woman in her twenties or thirties with primary liver carcinoma and hepatitis B virus infection. In this chain, TRBV7-9 is recombined with TRBJ2-2; the D gene is unclear. Specimen: liver tumor tissue from sampling region 5. The cell subset or site tag for this specimen amounts to: tumor region T5, tumor centre. The CDR3 reads as follows: CASSFNKSGELFF. The DNA is TGTGCCAGCAGCTTCAACAAGTCCGGGGAGCTGTTTTTT.